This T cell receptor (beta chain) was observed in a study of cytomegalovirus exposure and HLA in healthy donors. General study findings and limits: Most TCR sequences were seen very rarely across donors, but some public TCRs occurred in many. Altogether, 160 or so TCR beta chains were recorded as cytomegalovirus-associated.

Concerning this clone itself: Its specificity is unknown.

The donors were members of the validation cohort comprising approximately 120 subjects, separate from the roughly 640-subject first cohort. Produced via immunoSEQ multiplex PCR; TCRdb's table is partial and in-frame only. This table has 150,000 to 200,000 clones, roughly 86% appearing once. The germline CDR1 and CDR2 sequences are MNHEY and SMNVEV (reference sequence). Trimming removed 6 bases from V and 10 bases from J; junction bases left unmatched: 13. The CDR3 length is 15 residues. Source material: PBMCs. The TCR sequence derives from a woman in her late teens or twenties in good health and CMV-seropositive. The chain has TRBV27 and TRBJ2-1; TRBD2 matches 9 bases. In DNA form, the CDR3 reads TGTGCCAGCAGCTATAGCGGGAGCCCTACGCGAGAGCAGTTCTTC. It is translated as CASSYSGSPTREQFF.